This passage covers 10 T cell receptor beta chains from one sample sequenced in a study of T cell clones after liver transplantation. Clones were read by immunoSEQ multiplex PCR, and TCRdb kept only the in-frame ones, dropping some. Of nearly 55,000 clones in the sample, roughly 84% were seen once. The sample consisted of CD4+ T cells from blood, taken before liver transplant. The receptors come from a human donor who received a liver transplant.

Here the CDR3 reads CASSLQGLHDYGYTF. In DNA, the CDR3 is TGTGCCAGTAGCTTACAGGGTTTGCATGACTATGGCTACACCTTC. This sequence joins TRBV19 and TRBJ1-2; possibly TRBD1 for D (6 bases). The CDR3 has 15 amino acids. The V end was cut by 6 bases, the J end by 3 bases, with 17 bases between. Germline CDR1 LNHDA, CDR2 SQIVND (reference sequence).

The rearrangement joins TRBV5-1 to TRBJ2-5, with 14 nucleotides matching TRBD2. The CDR3 extends over 19 amino acids. The germline V gene has CDR1 SGHRS and CDR2 YFSETQ. Trimming removed 2 bases from V and 2 bases from J; junction bases left unmatched: 11. The CDR3 DNA follows: TGCGCCAGCAGCTTCCGGGGGACTAGCGGGAGACAGGGTCAAGAGACCCAGTACTTC. It encodes CASSFRGTSGRQGQETQYF.

CDR3 nucleotide sequence: TGTGCCAGCAGTTTATACAGGGTCCTCTACAATGAGCAGTTCTTC. Its translation: CASSLYRVLYNEQFF. The chain combines TRBV28 with TRBJ2-1, with D possibly being TRBD1 (6 bases). The V and J ends lost 1 base and 3 bases respectively, with 10 bases between them. The CDR3 totals 15 residues. Germline CDR1 MDHEN, CDR2 SYDVKM.

The rearrangement joins TRBV7-2 to TRBJ2-1; perhaps TRBD2 as D (7 bases). Germline loops: CDR1 SGHTA, CDR2 FQGNSA. Trimming took 5 bases from V and 7 from J, leaving 24 bases between them. This CDR3 has 17 residues. CDR3 sequence (DNA): TGTGCCAGCAGCCCTCAGGTCGGGGGGCATGTCATGAATGAGCAGTTCTTC. It codes for CASSPQVGGHVMNEQFF.

This clone appeared a few times. The gene calls are TRBV7-2 and TRBJ2-7, with D hard to call. The CDR3 extends over 12 amino acids. Germline V CDR1 and CDR2: SGHTA, FQGNSA. V was trimmed by 5 bases and J by 9 bases, leaving 14 bases between them. As DNA, the CDR3 is TGTGCCAGCAGCAGCCTTACTTGGGCGCAGTACTTC. This codes for CASSSLTWAQYF. Filled out from reference TRBV7-2 and TRBJ2-7, the complete variable domain reads GAGVSQSPSNKVTEKGKDVELRCDPISGHTALYWYRQSLGQGLEFLIYFQGNSAPDKSGLPSDRFSAERTGGSVSTLTIQRTQQEDSAVYLCASSSLTWAQYFGPGTRLTVT.

The CDR3 loop reads CASSRGQGTRTGYGYTF. The DNA for the CDR3 is TGTGCCAGCAGCCGGGGACAGGGGACGCGAACTGGCTATGGCTACACCTTC. This chain uses TRBV7-9 with TRBJ1-2; TRBD1 matches at 10 bases. CDR1 is SEHNR and CDR2 is FQNEAQ in the germline V gene (reference sequence). After removal of 5 bases from V and 4 bases from J, the junction contained 13 bases not matched to a gene. CDR3 length equals 17 residues.

On this clone itself: The junction does not match germline at one end; this may be a read error. The genes are TRBV7-3 and TRBJ2-7; D is unresolved. Germline loops: CDR1 SGHTA, CDR2 FQGTGA. This CDR3 region has 11 residues. The CDR3 DNA is TGTGCCAGCAGCCCCTATCAGGAGAAACAATTC. Translated: CASSPYQEKQF.

V gene TRBV27 combines with J gene TRBJ1-4; TRBD1 aligns across 7 bases. The J segment lost 4 bases and the V segment lost 5 bases, leaving 7 bases of the junction unmatched. The CDR3 is 15 amino acids. Germline V gene lookup returns CDR1 MNHEY and CDR2 SMNVEV (reference sequence). CDR3 bases: TGTGCCAGCAGTCCGTACAGGGGCATTAATGAAAAACTGTTTTTT. Translated: CASSPYRGINEKLFF.

The chain is built from TRBV28 and TRBJ1-5; D is uncertain. The germline V gene encodes CDR1 MDHEN and CDR2 SYDVKM. V gave up 10 bases and J gave up 0 bases, with 13 bases separating them. The CDR3 consists of 14 residues. CDR3 sequence: CAIWGKVSNQPQHF. In nucleotides, the CDR3 is TGTGCCATATGGGGTAAAGTTAGCAATCAGCCCCAGCATTTT.

In its sample, this clone was seen a few times. This sequence joins TRBV4-1 and TRBJ2-1; perhaps TRBD1 as D (8 bases). The V gene lost 5 bases and the J gene lost 15 bases, with 23 bases spanning the gap. The CDR3 is made up of 14 amino acids. The germline V gene has CDR1 MGHRA and CDR2 YSYEKL. The CDR3 region is CASSSFQGRDRWFF. DNA for the CDR3: TGCGCCAGCAGCAGTTTTCAGGGGAGGGACAGGTGGTTCTTC.